One sample yielded the 21 T cell receptor beta chains listed below, sequenced in a study of OX40 agonist ivuxolimab in advanced cancers. Sequencing was performed with immunoSEQ multiplex PCR; in TCRdb, only in-frame clones are kept and a portion is missing. The table shows approximately 62,000 clones, with roughly nine tenths occurring only once. The specimen was CD4+ or CD8+ T cells sorted from blood, collected in a trial of the OX40 agonist ivuxolimab. The receptors derive from an adult with an advanced solid tumor such as melanoma, head and neck, liver or kidney cancer.

The chain links TRBV7-8 to TRBJ2-1; TRBD2 aligns across 13 bases. Unmatched junction bases numbered 13, after V lost 7 bases and J lost 7 bases. Germline lookup yields CDR1 SGHVS and CDR2 FQNEAQ. The CDR3 totals 17 residues. The DNA for the CDR3 is TGTGCCAGCACAAGCGGGACTAGCGGGATGGGGGGGAATGAGCAGTTCTTC. Translating gives CASTSGTSGMGGNEQFF. The whole variable domain, filled in from reference TRBV7-8 and TRBJ2-1, reads GAGVSQSPRYKVAKRGQDVALRCDPISGHVSLFWYQQALGQGPEFLTYFQNEAQLDKSGLPSDRFFAERPEGSVSTLKIQRTQQEDSAVYLCASTSGTSGMGGNEQFFGPGTRLTVL.

This clone was recorded at least ten times. The gene calls are TRBV6-4 and TRBJ2-3, with D possibly TRBD2 on 6 matching bases. The CDR3 spans 16 residues. CDR1 is MRHNA, CDR2 SNTAGT, per germline. Trimming cost V 0 bases and J 0 bases, with 10 bases left between them. The CDR3 reads CASSDSPGTSTDTQYF. For the CDR3, the DNA is TGTGCCAGCAGTGACTCCCCAGGGACTAGCACAGATACGCAGTATTTT.

The rearrangement joins TRBV6-5 to TRBJ2-3; the D is unclear. The CDR3 length is 13 residues. Germline loops: CDR1 MNHEY, CDR2 SVGAGI. The V and J ends lost 2 bases and 5 bases respectively, with 8 bases between them. The chain's CDR3 is CASSYTGEDTQYF. The CDR3, as DNA: TGTGCCAGCAGTTACACGGGTGAAGATACGCAGTATTTT.

The rearrangement joins TRBV2 to TRBJ1-2, with 10 bases lining up with TRBD1. Trimming removed 2 bases from V and 8 bases from J; junction bases left unmatched: 11. This CDR3 contains 16 residues. Germline V lookup: CDR1 SNHLY, CDR2 FYNNEI. CDR3 residues: CASSERIHDRGRGYTF. CDR3 DNA: TGTGCCAGCAGTGAACGAATTCACGACAGGGGGCGAGGCTACACCTTC.

The rearrangement uses TRBV4-1 and TRBJ1-1; 7 bases are shared with TRBD1. In germline, CDR1 is MGHRA, CDR2 YSYEKL. The CDR3 covers 15 residues. The ends lost 1 base at V and 4 bases at J; junction bases unmatched: 6. The CDR3 region is CASSQAGRQGTEAFF. The CDR3 nucleotides are TGCGCCAGCAGCCAAGCGGGCCGACAGGGCACTGAAGCTTTCTTT.

The rearrangement joins TRBV28 to TRBJ1-5; TRBD1 agrees at 9 bases. V lost 5 bases, J lost 5 bases, and 13 bases stayed unmatched. The germline V gene has CDR1 MDHEN and CDR2 SYDVKM. The CDR3 length is 17 residues. CDR3 coding DNA: TGTGCCAGCAGTGACCGAGCGGGGACAGGGAGGTATCAGCCCCAGCATTTT. Protein product: CASSDRAGTGRYQPQHF.

This clone has just one count. The chain uses TRBV10-3 and TRBJ1-5, with D unresolved. The CDR3 is 15 amino acids. V lost 3 bases, J lost 0 bases, and 9 bases lay in between. The germline gives CDR1 ENHRY, CDR2 SYGVKD. The CDR3 here is CAISETDDSNQPQHF. The CDR3 DNA sequence: TGTGCCATCAGTGAAACTGACGATAGCAATCAGCCCCAGCATTTT.

The rearrangement uses TRBV5-1 and TRBJ2-7, with 7 positions matching TRBD2. Germline values: CDR1 SGHRS, CDR2 YFSETQ. The CDR3 is made up of 13 amino acids. V was clipped by 5 bases and J by 3 bases; unmatched bases: 5. The CDR3 region is CASRQASGYEQYV. The CDR3 region has the DNA TGCGCCAGCAGACAGGCTAGCGGCTACGAGCAGTACGTC.

Concerning this clone itself: The junction departs from the called germline gene at one end, perhaps through a read error. The V gene is TRBV5-6, the J gene TRBJ2-2; 9 bases line up with TRBD1. Germline V gives CDR1 SGHDT, CDR2 YYEEEE. The CDR3 loop spans 16 amino acids. The CDR3 bases are TGTGCCAGCAGTTTGGGGACAGGGTTGAACACCGGGGAGCTGTTTTTT. It translates to CASSLGTGLNTGELFF.

The chain is built from TRBV27 and TRBJ1-1, with TRBD1 identical over 10 bases. The CDR3 totals 15 residues. CDR1 is MNHEY, CDR2 SMNVEV, per germline (reference sequence). With 2 bases clipped from V and 7 bases from J, the junction kept 7 bases outside the gene matches. The CDR3 region is CASSLIGTGADEAFF. In nucleotides, the CDR3 is TGTGCCAGCAGTTTAATCGGGACAGGGGCTGATGAAGCTTTCTTT.

The chain has TRBV11-2 and TRBJ1-2; D remains ambiguous. The V gene lost 5 bases and the J gene lost 8 bases, with 18 bases spanning the gap. Germline CDR1 is SGHAT and CDR2 is FQNNGV. CDR3 length: 14 residues. The CDR3 protein is CASSHRTLLEGYTF. The CDR3 bases are TGTGCCAGCAGCCACCGGACGCTTTTGGAGGGCTACACCTTC.

The chain carries TRBV28 and TRBJ1-5; 10 nucleotides match TRBD1. V lost 3 bases and J lost 4; bases outside the gene matches: 6. The CDR3 is made up of 16 amino acids. The germline CDR1 and CDR2 sequences are MDHEN and SYDVKM. The CDR3 here is CASSLTGGSLNQPQHF. The CDR3 DNA reads TGTGCCAGCAGTTTGACAGGGGGCAGTTTGAATCAGCCCCAGCATTTT.

This clone appeared a single time. The chain recombines TRBV6-1 with TRBJ2-7; D not certain. CDR3 length equals 14 residues. The germline V gene encodes CDR1 MNHNS and CDR2 SASEGT. V shed 0 bases and J shed 3 bases, with 9 bases lying between them. The DNA for the CDR3 is TGTGCCAGCAGTGAAGCTGGGTCGGGCTACGAGCAGTACTTC. This sequence encodes CASSEAGSGYEQYF.

The V gene is TRBV7-9, the J gene TRBJ2-3; 10 nucleotides agree with TRBD2. Germline V gives CDR1 SEHNR, CDR2 FQNEAQ (reference sequence). This CDR3 contains 16 residues. The junction had 4 bases not matched to a gene; V was cut back by 3 bases and J by 1 base. CDR3 residues: CASSFSSGRGTDTQYF. The CDR3 coding sequence is TGTGCCAGCAGCTTCTCTAGCGGGAGAGGCACAGATACGCAGTATTTT. Full variable domain (rest looked up from reference TRBV7-9 and TRBJ2-3): DTGVSQNPRHKITKRGQNVTFRCDPISEHNRLYWYRQTLGQGPEFLTYFQNEAQLEKSRLLSDRFSAERPKGSFSTLEIQRTEQGDSAMYLCASSFSSGRGTDTQYFGPGTRLTVL.

The chain couples TRBV10-2 to TRBJ1-2; no definite D call. Germline assignment: CDR1 WSHSY and CDR2 SAAADI. The CDR3 extends over 13 amino acids. The V gene lost 2 bases and the J gene lost 0 bases, with 4 bases spanning the gap. CDR3 in DNA: TGCGCCAGCAGTGAGATGTCTAACTATGGCTACACCTTC. This translates into CASSEMSNYGYTF.

The chain links TRBV25-1 to TRBJ2-3; 9 nucleotides match TRBD2. The V gene's germline CDR1 is MGHDK and CDR2 SYGVNS. The CDR3 consists of 17 residues. The junction had 11 bases not matched to a gene; V was cut back by 2 bases and J by 5 bases. This CDR3 is CASSETTSGREEDTQYF. CDR3 in DNA: TGTGCCAGCAGTGAAACGACTAGCGGCCGGGAGGAAGATACGCAGTATTTT.

V and J are TRBV7-2 and TRBJ1-1; unclear D gene. The length of the CDR3 is 12 residues. Germline CDR1 and CDR2: SGHTA and FQGNSA. Trimming took 3 bases from V and 6 from J, leaving 8 bases between them. This chain's CDR3 is CASSFGMAEAFF. The CDR3 nucleotides read TGTGCCAGCAGCTTCGGAATGGCTGAAGCTTTCTTT.

The gene calls are TRBV18 and TRBJ2-1, with D hard to call. Between the trimmed V and J ends, which lost 2 bases and 0 bases, there was a span of 14 bases. CDR1 is KGHSH and CDR2 is LQKENI in the germline V gene. The CDR3 totals 17 residues. CDR3 region: CASSPESQTSSYNEQFF. The CDR3 nucleotides read TGTGCCAGCTCACCAGAAAGCCAGACAAGCTCCTACAATGAGCAGTTCTTC.

This clone was recorded only once. The genes are TRBV14 and TRBJ2-1; 11 bases line up with TRBD2. From germline, CDR1 is SGHDN and CDR2 FVKESK. The CDR3 covers 15 residues. The V gene end was trimmed by 4 bases and the J gene end by 8 bases; junction bases not matched to a gene: 7. The CDR3 sequence: CASSPFSGRGYEQFF. In nucleotides, the CDR3 is TGTGCCAGCAGCCCCTTTAGCGGGAGGGGCTATGAGCAGTTCTTC.

V is TRBV7-9 and J is TRBJ2-3; the D call may be TRBD1 or TRBD2 (6 bases each). Between the trimmed V and J ends, which lost 5 bases and 5 bases, there was a span of 23 bases. CDR1 is SEHNR, CDR2 FQNEAQ, per germline (reference sequence). The CDR3 runs 17 residues. DNA of the CDR3: TGTGCCAGCAGCCCCGGGGGCAACTCTAACAGGAGAGATACGCAGTATTTT. Residues: CASSPGGNSNRRDTQYF.

This chain links TRBV7-9 with TRBJ2-3; possibly TRBD1 for D (5 bases). The CDR3 has 15 amino acids. V was cut by 8 bases and J by 5 bases, with 20 bases left in between. Germline V gene sequence: CDR1 SEHNR, CDR2 FQNEAQ (reference sequence). CDR3 bases: TGTGCCAGCGGAAAACGGCAGGGATTAGAAGATACGCAGTATTTT. It is translated as CASGKRQGLEDTQYF.